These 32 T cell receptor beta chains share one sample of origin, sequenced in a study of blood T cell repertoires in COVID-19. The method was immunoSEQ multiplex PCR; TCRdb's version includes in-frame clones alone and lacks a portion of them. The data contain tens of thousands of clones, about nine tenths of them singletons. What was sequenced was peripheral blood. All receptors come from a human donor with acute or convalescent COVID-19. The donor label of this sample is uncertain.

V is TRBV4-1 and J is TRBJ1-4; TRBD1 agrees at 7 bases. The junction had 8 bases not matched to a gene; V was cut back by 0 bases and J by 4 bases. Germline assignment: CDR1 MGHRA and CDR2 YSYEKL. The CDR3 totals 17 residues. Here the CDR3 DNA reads TGCGCCAGCAGCCAAGATATCCCGGGACAGCTTAATGAAAAACTGTTTTTT. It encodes CASSQDIPGQLNEKLFF.

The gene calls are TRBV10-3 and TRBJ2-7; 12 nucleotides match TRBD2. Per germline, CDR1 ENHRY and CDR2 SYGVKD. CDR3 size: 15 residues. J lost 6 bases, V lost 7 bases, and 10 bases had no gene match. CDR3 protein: CAITTILAGGREQYF. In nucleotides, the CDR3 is TGTGCCATCACCACGATTCTAGCGGGAGGGCGCGAGCAGTACTTC.

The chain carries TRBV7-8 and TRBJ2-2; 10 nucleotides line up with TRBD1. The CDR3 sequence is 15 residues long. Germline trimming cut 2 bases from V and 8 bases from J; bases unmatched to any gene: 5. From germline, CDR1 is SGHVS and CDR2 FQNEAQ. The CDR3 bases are TGTGCCAGCAGCTTAAGGGACAGGGGTCCGGGGGAGCTGTTTTTT. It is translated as CASSLRDRGPGELFF.

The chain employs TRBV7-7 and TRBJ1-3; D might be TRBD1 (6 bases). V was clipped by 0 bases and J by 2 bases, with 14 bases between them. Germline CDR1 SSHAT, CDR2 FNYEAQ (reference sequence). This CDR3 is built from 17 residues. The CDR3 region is CASSLALKGGAGNTIYF. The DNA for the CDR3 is TGTGCCAGCAGCTTAGCGCTGAAAGGGGGTGCTGGAAACACCATATATTTT.

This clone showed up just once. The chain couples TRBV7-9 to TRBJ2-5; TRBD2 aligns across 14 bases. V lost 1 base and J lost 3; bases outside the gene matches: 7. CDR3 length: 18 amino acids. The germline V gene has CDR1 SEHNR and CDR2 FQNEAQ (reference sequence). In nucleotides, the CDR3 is TGTGCCAGCAGCTTAGTGGGGACTAGCGGGAGTGGGGAAGAGACCCAGTACTTC. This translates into CASSLVGTSGSGEETQYF.

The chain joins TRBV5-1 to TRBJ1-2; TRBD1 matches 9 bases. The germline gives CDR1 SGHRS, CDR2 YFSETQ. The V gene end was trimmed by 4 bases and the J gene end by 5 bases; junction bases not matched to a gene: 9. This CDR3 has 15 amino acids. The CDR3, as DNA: TGCGCCAGCAGCGAGGCGGGACAGGGTTTATATGGCTACACCTTC. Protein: CASSEAGQGLYGYTF.

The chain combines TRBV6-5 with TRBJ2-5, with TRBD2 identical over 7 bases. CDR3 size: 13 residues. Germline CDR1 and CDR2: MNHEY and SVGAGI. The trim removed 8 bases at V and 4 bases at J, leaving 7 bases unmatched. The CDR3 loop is CASRKPGGETQYF. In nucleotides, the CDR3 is TGTGCCAGCCGGAAACCGGGAGGAGAGACCCAGTACTTC.

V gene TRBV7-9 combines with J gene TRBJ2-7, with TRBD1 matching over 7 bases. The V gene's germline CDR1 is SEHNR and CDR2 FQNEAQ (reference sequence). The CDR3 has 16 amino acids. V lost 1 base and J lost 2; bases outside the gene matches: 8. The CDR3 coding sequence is TGTGCCAGCAGCTTAGTAATGACAGGGAGTACCTACGAGCAGTACTTC. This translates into CASSLVMTGSTYEQYF. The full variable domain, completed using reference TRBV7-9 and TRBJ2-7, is DTGVSQNPRHKITKRGQNVTFRCDPISEHNRLYWYRQTLGQGPEFLTYFQNEAQLEKSRLLSDRFSAERPKGSFSTLEIQRTEQGDSAMYLCASSLVMTGSTYEQYFGPGTRLTVT.

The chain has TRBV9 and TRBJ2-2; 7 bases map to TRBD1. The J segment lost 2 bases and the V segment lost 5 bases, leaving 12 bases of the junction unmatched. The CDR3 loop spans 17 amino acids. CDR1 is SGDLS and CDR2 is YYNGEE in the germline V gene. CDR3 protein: CASSVWAVGGNTGELFF. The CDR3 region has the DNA TGTGCCAGCAGTGTATGGGCAGTAGGGGGCAACACCGGGGAGCTGTTTTTT.

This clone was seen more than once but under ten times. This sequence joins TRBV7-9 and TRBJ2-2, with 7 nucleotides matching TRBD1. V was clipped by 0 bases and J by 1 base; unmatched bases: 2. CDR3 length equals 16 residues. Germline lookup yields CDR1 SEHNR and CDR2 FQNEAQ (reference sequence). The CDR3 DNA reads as TGTGCCAGCAGCTTAGCGCGGACAGGGAACACCGGGGAGCTGTTTTTT. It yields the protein CASSLARTGNTGELFF.

The CDR3 sequence: CASTTGTGGYNEQFF. The CDR3 DNA is TGTGCCAGCACTACCGGGACAGGGGGATACAATGAGCAGTTCTTC. V usage is TRBV6-5 and J usage is TRBJ2-1; 11 bases align to TRBD1. The CDR3 is 15 residues long. Germline CDR1 MNHEY, CDR2 SVGAGI. The V segment lost 7 bases and the J segment 4 bases; nucleotides outside the gene matches: 6.

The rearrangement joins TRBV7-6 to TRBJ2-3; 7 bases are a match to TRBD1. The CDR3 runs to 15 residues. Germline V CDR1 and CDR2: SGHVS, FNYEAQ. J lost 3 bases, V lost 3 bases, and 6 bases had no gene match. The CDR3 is CASSFHDRVTDTQYF. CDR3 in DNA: TGTGCCAGCAGCTTCCACGACAGGGTTACAGATACGCAGTATTTT.

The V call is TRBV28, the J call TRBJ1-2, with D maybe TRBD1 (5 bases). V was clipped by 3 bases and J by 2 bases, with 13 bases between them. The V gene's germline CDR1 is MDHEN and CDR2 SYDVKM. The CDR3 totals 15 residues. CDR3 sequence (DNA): TGTGCCAGCAGTTTTCGGGGGGTCGGGAACTATGGCTACACCTTC. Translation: CASSFRGVGNYGYTF.

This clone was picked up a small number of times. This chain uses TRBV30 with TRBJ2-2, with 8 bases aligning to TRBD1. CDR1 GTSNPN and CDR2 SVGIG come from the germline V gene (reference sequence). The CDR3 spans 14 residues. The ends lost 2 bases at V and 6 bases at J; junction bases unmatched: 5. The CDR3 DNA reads TGTGCCTGGAGTCAGGGGGCAGTAGCCGGGGAGCTGTTTTTT. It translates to CAWSQGAVAGELFF.

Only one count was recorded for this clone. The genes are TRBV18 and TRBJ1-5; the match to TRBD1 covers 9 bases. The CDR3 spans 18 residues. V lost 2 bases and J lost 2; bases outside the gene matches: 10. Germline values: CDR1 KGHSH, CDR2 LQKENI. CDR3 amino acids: CASSPIGTGLIGNQPQHF. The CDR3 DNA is TGTGCCAGCTCACCAATCGGGACAGGGTTAATCGGCAATCAGCCCCAGCATTTT.

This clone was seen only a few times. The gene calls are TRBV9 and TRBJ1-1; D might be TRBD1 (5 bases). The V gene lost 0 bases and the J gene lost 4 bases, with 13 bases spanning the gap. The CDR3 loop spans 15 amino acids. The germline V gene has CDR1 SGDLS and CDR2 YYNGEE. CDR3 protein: CASSVEVGARTEAFF. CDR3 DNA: TGTGCCAGCAGCGTAGAGGTAGGGGCACGCACTGAAGCTTTCTTT.

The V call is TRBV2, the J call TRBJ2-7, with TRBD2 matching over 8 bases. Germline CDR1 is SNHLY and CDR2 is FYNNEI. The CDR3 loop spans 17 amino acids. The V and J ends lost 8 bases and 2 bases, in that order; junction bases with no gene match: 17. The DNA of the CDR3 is TGTGCCAGCGTACGACTAGCGCTCAACGGAGGAACCTACGAGCAGTACTTC. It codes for CASVRLALNGGTYEQYF.

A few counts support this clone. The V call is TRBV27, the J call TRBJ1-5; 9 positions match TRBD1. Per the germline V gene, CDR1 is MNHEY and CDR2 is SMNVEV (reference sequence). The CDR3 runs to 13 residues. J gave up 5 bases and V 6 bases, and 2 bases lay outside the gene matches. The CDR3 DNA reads TGTGCCAGCAGGAGGACAGGGGATCAGCCCCAGCATTTT. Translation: CASRRTGDQPQHF.

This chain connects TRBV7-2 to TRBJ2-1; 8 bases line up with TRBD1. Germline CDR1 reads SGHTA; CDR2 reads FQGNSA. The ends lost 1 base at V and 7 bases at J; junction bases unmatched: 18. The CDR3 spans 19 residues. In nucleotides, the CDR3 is TGTGCCAGCAGCTTAGACTTTTGGGGGACAGGTACTAAAAGGAATGAGCAGTTCTTC. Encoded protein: CASSLDFWGTGTKRNEQFF.

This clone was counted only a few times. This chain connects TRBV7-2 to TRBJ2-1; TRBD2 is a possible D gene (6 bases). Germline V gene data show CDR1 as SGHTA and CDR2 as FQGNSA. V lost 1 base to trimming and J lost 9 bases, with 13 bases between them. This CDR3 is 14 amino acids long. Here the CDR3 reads CASSLVRVGGEQFF. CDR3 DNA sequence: TGTGCCAGCAGCTTAGTAAGAGTGGGGGGTGAGCAGTTCTTC.

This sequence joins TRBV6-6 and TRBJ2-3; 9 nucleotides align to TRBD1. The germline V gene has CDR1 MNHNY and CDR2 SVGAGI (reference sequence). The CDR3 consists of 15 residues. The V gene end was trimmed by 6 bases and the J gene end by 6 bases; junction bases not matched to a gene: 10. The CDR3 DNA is TGTGCCAGCAGGTCTCCGGGACAGGGTGTGGATACGCAGTATTTT. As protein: CASRSPGQGVDTQYF.

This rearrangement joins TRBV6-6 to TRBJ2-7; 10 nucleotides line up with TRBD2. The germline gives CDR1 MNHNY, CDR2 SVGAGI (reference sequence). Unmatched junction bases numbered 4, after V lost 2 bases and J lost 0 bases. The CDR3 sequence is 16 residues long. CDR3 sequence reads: CASSYPRTSGSYEQYF. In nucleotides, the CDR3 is TGTGCCAGCAGTTACCCCAGGACTAGCGGCTCCTACGAGCAGTACTTC.

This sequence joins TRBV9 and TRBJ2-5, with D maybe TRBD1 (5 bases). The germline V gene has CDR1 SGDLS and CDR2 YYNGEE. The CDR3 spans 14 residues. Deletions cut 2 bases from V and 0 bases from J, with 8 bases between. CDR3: CASSVGQNQETQYF. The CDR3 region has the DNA TGTGCCAGCAGCGTGGGGCAGAACCAAGAGACCCAGTACTTC.

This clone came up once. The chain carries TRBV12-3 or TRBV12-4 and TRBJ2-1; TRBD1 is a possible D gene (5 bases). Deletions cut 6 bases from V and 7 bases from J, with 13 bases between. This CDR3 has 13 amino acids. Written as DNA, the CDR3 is TGTGCCAGCAGGCGCGAGACAGCAAATGAGCAGTTCTTC. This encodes CASRRETANEQFF.

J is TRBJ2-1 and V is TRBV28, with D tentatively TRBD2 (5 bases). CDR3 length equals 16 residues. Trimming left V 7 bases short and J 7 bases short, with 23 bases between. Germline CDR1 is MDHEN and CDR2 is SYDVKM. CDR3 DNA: TGTGCCAGCAACCCCGGCTATGCCGTTTCGGGGAATGAGCAGTTCTTC. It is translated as CASNPGYAVSGNEQFF.

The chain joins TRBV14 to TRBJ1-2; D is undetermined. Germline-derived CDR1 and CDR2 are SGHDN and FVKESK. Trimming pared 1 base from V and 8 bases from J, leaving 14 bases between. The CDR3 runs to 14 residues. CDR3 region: CASSQVEGHGGYTF. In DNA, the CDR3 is TGTGCCAGCAGCCAAGTAGAAGGCCACGGGGGCTACACCTTC.

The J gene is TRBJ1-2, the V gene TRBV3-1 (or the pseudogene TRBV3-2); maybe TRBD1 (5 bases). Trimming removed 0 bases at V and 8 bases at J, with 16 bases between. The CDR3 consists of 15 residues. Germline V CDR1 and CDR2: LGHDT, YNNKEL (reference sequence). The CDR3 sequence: CASSQDRGVGFGYTF. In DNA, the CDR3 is TGTGCCAGCAGCCAAGATCGGGGGGTCGGATTCGGCTACACCTTC.

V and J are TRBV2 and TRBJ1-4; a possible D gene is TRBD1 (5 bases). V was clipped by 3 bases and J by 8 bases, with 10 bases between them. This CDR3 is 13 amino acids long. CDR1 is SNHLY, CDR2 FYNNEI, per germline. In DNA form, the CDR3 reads TGTGCCAGCAGTGAGACAGTGAAGGAAAAACTGTTTTTT. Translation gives CASSETVKEKLFF.

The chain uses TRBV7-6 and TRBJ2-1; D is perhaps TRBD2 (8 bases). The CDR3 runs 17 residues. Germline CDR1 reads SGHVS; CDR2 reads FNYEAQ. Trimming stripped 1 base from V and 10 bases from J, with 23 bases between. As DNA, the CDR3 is TGTGCCAGCAGCTTAGTCAGGGGGACTAGTGGCCCCCCGGAGCAGTTCTTC. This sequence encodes CASSLVRGTSGPPEQFF.

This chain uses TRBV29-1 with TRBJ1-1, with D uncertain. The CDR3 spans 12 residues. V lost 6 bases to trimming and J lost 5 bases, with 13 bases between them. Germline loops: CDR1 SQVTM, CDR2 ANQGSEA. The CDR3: CSVLKEWTEAFF. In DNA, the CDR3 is TGCAGCGTGCTAAAGGAGTGGACTGAAGCTTTCTTT.

The CDR3 DNA reads as TGTGCCGGAAGAAAGGACGGAGGAAACAATCAGCCCCAGCATTTT. As protein: CAGRKDGGNNQPQHF. The V gene is TRBV28, the J gene TRBJ1-5; the D is unclear. The CDR3 has 15 residues. Germline-derived CDR1 and CDR2 are MDHEN and SYDVKM. V lost 11 bases and J lost 3, with 20 bases in between.

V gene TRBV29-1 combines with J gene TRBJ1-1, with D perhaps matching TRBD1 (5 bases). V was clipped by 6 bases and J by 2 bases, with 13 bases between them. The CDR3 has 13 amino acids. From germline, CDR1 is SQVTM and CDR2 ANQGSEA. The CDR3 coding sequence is TGCAGCGTAGAGACAGACCTAAACACTGAAGCTTTCTTT. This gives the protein CSVETDLNTEAFF.